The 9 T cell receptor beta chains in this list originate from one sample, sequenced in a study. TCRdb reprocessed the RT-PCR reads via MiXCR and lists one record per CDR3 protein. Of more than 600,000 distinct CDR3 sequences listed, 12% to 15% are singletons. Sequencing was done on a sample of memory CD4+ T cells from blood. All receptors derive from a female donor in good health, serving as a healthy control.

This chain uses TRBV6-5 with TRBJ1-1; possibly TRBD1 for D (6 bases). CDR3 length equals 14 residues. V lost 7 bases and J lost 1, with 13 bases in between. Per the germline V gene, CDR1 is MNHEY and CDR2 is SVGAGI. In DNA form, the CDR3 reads TGTGCCAGCACTACCTTGACAGGGAACACTGAAGCTTTCTTT. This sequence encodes CASTTLTGNTEAFF.

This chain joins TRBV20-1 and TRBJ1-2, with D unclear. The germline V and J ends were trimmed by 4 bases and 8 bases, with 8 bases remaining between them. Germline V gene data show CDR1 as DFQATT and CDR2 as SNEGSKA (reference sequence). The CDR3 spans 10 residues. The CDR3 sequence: CSANTVGYTF. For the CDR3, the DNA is TGCAGTGCTAACACCGTGGGCTACACCTTC.

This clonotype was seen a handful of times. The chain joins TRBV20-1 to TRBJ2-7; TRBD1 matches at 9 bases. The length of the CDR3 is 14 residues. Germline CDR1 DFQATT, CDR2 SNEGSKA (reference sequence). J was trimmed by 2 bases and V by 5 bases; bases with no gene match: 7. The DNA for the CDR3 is TGCAGTGCTTCGATCGGGACAGGGCCCTACGAGCAGTACTTC. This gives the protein CSASIGTGPYEQYF.

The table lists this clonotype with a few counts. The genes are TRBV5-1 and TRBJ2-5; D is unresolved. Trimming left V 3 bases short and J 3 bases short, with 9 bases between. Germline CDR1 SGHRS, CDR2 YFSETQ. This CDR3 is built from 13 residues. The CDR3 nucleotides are TGCGCCAGCAGCTACGGCAGTAAAGAGACCCAGTACTTC. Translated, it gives CASSYGSKETQYF.

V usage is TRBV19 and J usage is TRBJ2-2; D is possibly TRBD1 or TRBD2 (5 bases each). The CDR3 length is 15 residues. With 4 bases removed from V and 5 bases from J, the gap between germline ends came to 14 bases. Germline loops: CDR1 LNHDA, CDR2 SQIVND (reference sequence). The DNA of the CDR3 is TGTGCCAGTAGTAAACGGGAAGGGGCGACCGGGGAGCTGTTTTTT. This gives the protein CASSKREGATGELFF.

The CDR3 spells CASSLEGTTQSSYNEQFF. The CDR3 nucleotides read TGTGCCAGCAGCTTAGAAGGCACGACTCAGAGCTCCTACAATGAGCAGTTCTTC. The rearrangement uses TRBV11-3 and TRBJ2-1, with D uncertain. CDR3 length equals 18 residues. Germline assignment: CDR1 SGHNT and CDR2 YENEEA. Deletions cut 0 bases from V and 0 bases from J, with 15 bases between.

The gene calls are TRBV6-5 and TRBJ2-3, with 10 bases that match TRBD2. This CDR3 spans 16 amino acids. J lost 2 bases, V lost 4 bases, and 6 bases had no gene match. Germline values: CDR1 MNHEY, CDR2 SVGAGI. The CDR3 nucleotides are TGTGCCAGCAGTTTCAGAGCGGGAGGGGCCACAGATACGCAGTATTTT. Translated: CASSFRAGGATDTQYF.

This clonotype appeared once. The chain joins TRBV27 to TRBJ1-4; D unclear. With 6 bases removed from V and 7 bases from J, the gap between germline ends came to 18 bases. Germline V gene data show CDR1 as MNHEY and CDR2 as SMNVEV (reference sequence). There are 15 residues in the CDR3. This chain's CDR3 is CASRPGSLHFEKLFF. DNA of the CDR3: TGTGCCAGCAGGCCCGGGTCCCTTCATTTTGAAAAACTGTTTTTT.

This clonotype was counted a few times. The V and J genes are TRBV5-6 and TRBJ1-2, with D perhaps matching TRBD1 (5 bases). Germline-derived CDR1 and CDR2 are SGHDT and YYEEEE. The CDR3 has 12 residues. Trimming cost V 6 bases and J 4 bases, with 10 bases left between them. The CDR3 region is CASTIDSYGYTF. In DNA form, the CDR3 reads TGTGCCAGCACCATCGACAGCTATGGCTACACCTTC.